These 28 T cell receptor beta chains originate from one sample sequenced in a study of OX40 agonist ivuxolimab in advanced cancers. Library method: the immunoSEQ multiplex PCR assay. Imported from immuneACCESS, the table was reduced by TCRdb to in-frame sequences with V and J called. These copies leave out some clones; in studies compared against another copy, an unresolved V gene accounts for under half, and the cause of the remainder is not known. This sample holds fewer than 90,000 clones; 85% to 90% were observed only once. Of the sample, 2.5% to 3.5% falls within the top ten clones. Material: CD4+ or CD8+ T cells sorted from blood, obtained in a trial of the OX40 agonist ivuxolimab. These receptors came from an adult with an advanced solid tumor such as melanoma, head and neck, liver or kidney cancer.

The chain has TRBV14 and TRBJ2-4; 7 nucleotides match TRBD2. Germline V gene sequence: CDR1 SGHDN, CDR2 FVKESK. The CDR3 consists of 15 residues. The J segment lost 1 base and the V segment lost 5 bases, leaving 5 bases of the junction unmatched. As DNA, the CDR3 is TGTGCCAGCAGCGACGGGCGGGGGGCCAAAAACATTCAGTACTTC. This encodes CASSDGRGAKNIQYF.

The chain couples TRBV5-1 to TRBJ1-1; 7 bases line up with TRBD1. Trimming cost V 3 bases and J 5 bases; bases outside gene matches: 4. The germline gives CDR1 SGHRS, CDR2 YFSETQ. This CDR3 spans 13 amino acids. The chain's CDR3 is CASSSGQVTEAFF. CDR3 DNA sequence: TGCGCCAGCAGCTCAGGACAGGTTACTGAAGCTTTCTTT.

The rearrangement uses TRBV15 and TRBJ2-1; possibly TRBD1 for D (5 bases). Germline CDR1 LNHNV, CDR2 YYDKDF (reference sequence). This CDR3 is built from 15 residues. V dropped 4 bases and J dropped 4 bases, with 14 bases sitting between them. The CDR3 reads CATSNGQVDYNEQFF. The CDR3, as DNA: TGTGCCACCAGCAACGGACAAGTAGATTACAATGAGCAGTTCTTC.

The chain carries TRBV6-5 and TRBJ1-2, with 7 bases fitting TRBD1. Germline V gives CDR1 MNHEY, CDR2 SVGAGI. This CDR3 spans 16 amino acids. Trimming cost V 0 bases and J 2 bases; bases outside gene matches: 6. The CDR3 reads CASSYSNRGRNYGYTF. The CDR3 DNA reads TGTGCCAGCAGTTACTCCAACAGGGGTAGGAACTATGGCTACACCTTC.

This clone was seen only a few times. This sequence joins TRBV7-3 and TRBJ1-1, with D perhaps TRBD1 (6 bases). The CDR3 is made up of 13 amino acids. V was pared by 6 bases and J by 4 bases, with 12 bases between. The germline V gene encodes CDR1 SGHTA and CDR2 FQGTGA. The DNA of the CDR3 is TGTGCCAGCAGTCAAACAGGGAGCACTGAAGCTTTCTTT. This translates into CASSQTGSTEAFF.

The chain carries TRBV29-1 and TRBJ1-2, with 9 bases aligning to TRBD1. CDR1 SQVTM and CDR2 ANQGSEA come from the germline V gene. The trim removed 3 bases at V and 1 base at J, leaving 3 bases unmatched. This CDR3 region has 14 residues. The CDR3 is CSVEGQGFNYGYTF. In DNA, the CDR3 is TGCAGCGTTGAGGGACAGGGATTTAACTATGGCTACACCTTC.

As DNA, the CDR3 is TGCGCCAGCAGCCAAGGGACTCACACCGGGGAGCTGTTTTTT. This gives the protein CASSQGTHTGELFF. The J gene is TRBJ2-2, the V gene TRBV4-1; maybe TRBD2 (5 bases). Per germline, CDR1 MGHRA and CDR2 YSYEKL. The length of the CDR3 is 14 residues. Trimming left V 1 base short and J 3 bases short, with 6 bases between.

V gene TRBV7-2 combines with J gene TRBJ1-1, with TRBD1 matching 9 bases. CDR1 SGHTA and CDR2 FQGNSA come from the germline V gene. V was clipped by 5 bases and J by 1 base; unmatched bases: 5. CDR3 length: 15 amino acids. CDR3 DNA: TGTGCCAGCAGCCCTTGGACAGGGGCGAACACTGAAGCTTTCTTT. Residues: CASSPWTGANTEAFF.

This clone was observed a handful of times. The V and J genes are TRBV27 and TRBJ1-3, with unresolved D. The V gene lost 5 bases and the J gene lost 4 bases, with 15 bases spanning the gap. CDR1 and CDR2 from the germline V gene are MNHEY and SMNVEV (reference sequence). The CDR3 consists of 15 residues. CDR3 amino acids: CASSKWASGGNTIYF. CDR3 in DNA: TGTGCCAGCAGTAAATGGGCGTCGGGAGGAAACACCATATATTTT.

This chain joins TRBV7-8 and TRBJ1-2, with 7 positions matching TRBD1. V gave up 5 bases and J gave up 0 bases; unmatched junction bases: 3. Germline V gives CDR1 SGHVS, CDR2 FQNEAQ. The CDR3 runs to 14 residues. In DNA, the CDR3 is TGTGCCAGCAGCGTCGGACAGGCTAACTATGGCTACACCTTC. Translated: CASSVGQANYGYTF.

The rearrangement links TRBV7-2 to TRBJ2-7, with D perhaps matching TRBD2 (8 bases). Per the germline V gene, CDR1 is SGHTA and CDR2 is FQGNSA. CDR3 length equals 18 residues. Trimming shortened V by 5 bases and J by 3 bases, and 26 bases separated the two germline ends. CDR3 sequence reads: CASSPRVGTRQGIYEQYF. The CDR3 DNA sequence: TGTGCCAGCAGCCCCCGGGTGGGGACTAGACAGGGCATCTACGAGCAGTACTTC.

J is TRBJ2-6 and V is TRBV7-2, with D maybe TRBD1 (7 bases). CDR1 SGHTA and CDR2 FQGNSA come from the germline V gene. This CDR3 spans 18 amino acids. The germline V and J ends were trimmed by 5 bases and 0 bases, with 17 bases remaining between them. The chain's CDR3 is CASSPAGGQTSGANVLTF. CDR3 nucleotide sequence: TGTGCCAGCAGCCCAGCAGGGGGGCAGACCTCTGGGGCCAACGTCCTGACTTTC.

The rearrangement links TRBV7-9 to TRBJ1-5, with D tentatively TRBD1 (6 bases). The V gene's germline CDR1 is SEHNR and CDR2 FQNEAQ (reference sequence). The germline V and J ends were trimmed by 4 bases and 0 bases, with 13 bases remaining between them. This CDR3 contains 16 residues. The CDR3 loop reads CASSSGGTNSNQPQHF. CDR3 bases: TGTGCCAGCAGCTCAGGCGGGACAAATAGCAATCAGCCCCAGCATTTT.

This CDR3 reads CASSQGLAGGLVGELFF. The CDR3 region has the DNA TGTGCCAGCAGCCAGGGACTAGCGGGAGGGTTAGTCGGGGAGCTGTTTTTT. V and J are TRBV4-2 and TRBJ2-2; the match to TRBD2 covers 16 bases. The CDR3 length is 17 residues. V dropped 3 bases and J dropped 7; count of bases not matched to a gene: 5. From germline, CDR1 is LGHNA and CDR2 YNFKEQ.

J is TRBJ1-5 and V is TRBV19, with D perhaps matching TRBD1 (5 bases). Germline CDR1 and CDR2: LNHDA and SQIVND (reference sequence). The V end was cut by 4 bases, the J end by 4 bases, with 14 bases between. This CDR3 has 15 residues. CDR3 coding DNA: TGTGCCAGTAGTACGCCGGGACGGAAGAATCAGCCCCAGCATTTT. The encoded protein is CASSTPGRKNQPQHF.

CDR3 amino acids: CASSLAGGPSNIQYF. For the CDR3, the DNA is TGTGCCAGCAGTCTAGCGGGGGGGCCGTCGAACATTCAGTACTTC. The chain has TRBV6-5 and TRBJ2-4, with 12 bases lining up with TRBD2. After removal of 5 bases from V and 7 bases from J, the junction contained 6 bases not matched to a gene. Germline V gene lookup returns CDR1 MNHEY and CDR2 SVGAGI. CDR3 length: 15 residues.

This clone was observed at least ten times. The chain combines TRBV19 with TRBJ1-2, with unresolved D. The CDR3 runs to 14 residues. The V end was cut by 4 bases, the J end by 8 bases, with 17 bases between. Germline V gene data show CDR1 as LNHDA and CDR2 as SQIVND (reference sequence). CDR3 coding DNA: TGTGCCAGTAGTACCCCAGGTGGTTTCTGGGGCTACACCTTC. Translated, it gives CASSTPGGFWGYTF.

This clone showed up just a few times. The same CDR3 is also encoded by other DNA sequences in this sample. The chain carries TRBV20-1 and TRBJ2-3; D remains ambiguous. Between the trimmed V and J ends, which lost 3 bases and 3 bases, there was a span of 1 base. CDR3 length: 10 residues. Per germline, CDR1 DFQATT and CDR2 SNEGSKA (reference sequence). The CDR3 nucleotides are TGCAGTGCTAGTACAGATACGCAGTATTTT. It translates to CSASTDTQYF.

CDR3 residues: CASSWKAGTSENIQYF. The CDR3, as DNA: TGTGCCAGCAGCTGGAAGGCTGGGACCTCAGAAAACATTCAGTACTTC. This chain joins TRBV7-2 and TRBJ2-4, with D tentatively TRBD1 or TRBD2 (5 bases each). Trimming took off 4 bases at V and 5 bases at J, with 18 bases between the two ends. Germline V gene lookup returns CDR1 SGHTA and CDR2 FQGNSA. The CDR3 has 16 residues.

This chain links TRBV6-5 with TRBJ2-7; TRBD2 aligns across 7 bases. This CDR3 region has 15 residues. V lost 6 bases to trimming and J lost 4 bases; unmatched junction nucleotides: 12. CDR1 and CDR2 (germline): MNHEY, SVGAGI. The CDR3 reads CASSLPGGSGYEQYF. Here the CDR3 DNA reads TGTGCCAGCAGCCTCCCTGGCGGGAGTGGGTACGAGCAGTACTTC.

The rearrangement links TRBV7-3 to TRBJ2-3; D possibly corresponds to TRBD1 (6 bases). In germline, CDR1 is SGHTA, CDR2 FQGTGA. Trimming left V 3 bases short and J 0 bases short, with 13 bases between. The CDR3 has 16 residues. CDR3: CASSFDRPTSTDTQYF. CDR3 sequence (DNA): TGTGCCAGCAGCTTCGACAGGCCGACTAGCACAGATACGCAGTATTTT.

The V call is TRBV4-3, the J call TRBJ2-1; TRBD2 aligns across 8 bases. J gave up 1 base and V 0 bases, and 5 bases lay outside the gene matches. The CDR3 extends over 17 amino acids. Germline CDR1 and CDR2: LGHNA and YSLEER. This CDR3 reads CASSQDLGGGSYNEQFF. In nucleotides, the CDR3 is TGCGCCAGCAGCCAAGATCTTGGCGGGGGGTCCTACAATGAGCAGTTCTTC.

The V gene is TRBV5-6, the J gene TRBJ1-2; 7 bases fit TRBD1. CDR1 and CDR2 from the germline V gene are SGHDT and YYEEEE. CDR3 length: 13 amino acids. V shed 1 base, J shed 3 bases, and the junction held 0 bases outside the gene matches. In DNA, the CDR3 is TGTGCCAGCAGCTTGCAGGGGGACTATGGCTACACCTTC. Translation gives CASSLQGDYGYTF.

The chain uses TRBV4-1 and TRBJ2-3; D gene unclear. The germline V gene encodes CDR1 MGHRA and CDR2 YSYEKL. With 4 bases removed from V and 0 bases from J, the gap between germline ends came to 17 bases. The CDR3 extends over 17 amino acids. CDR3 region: CASSPPVQWLSTDTQYF. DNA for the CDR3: TGCGCCAGCAGCCCTCCGGTCCAATGGTTGAGCACAGATACGCAGTATTTT.

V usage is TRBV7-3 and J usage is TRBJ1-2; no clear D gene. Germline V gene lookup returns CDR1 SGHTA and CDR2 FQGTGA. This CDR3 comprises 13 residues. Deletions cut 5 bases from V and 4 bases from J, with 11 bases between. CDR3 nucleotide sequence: TGTGCCAGCAGCCCCGACGGAAGCTATGGCTACACCTTC. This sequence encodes CASSPDGSYGYTF. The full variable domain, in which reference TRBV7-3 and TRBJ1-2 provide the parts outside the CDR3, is GAGVSQTPSNKVTEKGKYVELRCDPISGHTALYWYRQSLGQGPEFLIYFQGTGAADDSGLPNDRFFAVRPEGSVSTLKIQRTERGDSAVYLCASSPDGSYGYTFGSGTRLTVV.

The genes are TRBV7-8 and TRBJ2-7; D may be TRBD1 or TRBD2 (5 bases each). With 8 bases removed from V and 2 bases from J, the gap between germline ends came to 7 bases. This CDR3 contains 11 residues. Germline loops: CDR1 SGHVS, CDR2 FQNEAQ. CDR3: CASSGPYEQYF. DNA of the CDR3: TGTGCCAGCTCGGGGCCCTACGAGCAGTACTTC.

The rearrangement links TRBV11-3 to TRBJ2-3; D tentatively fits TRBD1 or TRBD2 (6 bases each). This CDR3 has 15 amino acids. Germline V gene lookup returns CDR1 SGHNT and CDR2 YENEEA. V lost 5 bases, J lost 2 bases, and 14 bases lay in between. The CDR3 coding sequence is TGTGCCAGCAGCCGCGGGGTGGGGGCCACAGATACGCAGTATTTT. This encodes CASSRGVGATDTQYF.

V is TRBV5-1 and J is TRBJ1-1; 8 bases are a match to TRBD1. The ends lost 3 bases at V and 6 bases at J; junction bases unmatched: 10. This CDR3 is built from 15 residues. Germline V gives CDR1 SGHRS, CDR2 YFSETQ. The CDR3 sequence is CASSSGQGSHSEAFF. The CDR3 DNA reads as TGCGCCAGCAGCTCCGGACAGGGTAGTCATTCTGAAGCTTTCTTT.